Reported below is one TCR beta chain. This record comes from a study of cytomegalovirus exposure and HLA in healthy donors. Study details: HLA-typed donors contributed 65 million to 95 million unique TCRs, which were held in an early data release.

Losses at the gene ends were 4 bases for V and 7 bases for J; bases not matched to a gene: 10. The CDR3 extends over 16 amino acids. Germline V gene data show CDR1 as LGHNA and CDR2 as YSLEER. PCR involved 60 Vbeta and 13 Jbeta primers. Repertoires were generated with immunoSEQ multiplex PCR, while TCRdb's copy carries only in-frame clones and drops some. The data hold under 200,000 clones, with about 81% observed a single time. Sequences were obtained from PBMCs. The chain joins TRBV4-3 to TRBJ1-5; 10 nucleotides align to TRBD1. This TCR was recovered from a woman under 30 in good health and CMV-seropositive. The CDR3 nucleotides read TGCGCCAGCAGCCCATCTTATGGGACAGGGGCGCAGCCCCAGCATTTT. Translation: CASSPSYGTGAQPQHF.